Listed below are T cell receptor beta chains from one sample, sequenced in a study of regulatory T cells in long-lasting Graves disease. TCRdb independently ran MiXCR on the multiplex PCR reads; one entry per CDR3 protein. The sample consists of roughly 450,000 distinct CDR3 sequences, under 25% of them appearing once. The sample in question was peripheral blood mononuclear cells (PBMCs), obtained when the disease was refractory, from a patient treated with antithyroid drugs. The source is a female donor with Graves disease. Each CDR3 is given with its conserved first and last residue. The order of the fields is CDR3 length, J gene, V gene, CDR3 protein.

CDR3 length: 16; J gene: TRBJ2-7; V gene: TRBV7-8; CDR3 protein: CASSPVLAGGPGEQYF
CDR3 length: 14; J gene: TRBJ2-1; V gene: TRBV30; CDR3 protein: CAWSRAGRYNEQFF
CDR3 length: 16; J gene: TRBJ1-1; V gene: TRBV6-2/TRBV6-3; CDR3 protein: CASSFRWDPLNTEAFF
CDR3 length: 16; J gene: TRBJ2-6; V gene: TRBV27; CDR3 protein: CASSLSRATGANVLTF
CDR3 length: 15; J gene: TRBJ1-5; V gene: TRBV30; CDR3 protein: CAWTTAETPNQPQHF
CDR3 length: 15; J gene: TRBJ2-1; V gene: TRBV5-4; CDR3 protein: CASTMGRSSYNEQFF
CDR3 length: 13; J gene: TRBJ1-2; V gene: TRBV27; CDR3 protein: CASSARAAYGYTF
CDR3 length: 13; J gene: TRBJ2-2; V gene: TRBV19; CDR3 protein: CASSIAGLGELFF
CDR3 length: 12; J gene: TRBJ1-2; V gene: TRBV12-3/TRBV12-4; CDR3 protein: CASRRTGGGYTF
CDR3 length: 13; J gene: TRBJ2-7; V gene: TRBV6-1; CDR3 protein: CASKTWDSYEQYF
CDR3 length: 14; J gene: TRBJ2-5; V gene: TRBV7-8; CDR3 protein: CASSLYSAEETQYF
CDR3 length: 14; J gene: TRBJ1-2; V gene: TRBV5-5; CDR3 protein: CASSKGQGASGYTF
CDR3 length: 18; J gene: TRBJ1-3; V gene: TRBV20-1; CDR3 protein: CSARDLRAGPAEGNTIYF
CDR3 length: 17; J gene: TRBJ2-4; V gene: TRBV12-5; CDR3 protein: CASGLVLAIRDKNIQYF
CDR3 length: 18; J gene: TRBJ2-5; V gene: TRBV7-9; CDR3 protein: CASSSAAWAQEAQETQYF
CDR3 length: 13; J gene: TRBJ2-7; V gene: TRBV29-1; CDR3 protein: CSVYRVSSYEQYF
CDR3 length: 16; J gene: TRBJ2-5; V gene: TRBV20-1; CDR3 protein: CSARVWDRGAKETQYF
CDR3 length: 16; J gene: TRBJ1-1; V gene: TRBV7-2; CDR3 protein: CASRKRAGQGSTEAFF
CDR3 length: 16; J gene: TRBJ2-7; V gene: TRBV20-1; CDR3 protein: CSATAPGQGVSYEQYF
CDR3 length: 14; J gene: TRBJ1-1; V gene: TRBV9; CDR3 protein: CASSVEPDYTEAFF
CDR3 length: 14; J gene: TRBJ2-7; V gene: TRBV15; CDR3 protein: CATSRWDRTYEQYF
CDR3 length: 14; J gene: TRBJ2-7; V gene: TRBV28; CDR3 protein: CASSLSPSSYEQHF
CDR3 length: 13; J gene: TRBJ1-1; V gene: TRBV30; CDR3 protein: CAWSVTRNTEAFF
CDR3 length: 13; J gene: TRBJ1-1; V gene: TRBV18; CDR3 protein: CASSQEQNTEAFF
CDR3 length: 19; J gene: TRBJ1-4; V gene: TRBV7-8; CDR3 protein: CASSRTGVRGRAANEKLFF
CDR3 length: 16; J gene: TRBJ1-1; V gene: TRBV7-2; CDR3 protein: CASSLVGQGARDEAFF
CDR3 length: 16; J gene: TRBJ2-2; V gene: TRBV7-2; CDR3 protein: CASSSRTSGGIRELFF
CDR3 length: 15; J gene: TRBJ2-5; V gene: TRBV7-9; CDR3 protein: CASSSRWGAQETQYF
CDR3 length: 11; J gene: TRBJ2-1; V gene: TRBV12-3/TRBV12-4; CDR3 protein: CASSRDPKQFF
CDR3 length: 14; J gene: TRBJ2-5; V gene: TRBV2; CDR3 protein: CASSQETGGETQYF
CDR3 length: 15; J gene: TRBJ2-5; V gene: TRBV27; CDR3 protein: CASSYGTSGTETQYF
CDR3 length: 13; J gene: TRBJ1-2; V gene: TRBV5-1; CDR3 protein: CASSWGDSNGYTF
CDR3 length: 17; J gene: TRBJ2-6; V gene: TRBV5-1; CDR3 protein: CASSLVLGRSGANVLTF
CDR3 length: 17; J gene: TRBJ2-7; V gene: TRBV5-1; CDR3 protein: CASSLGGGRIIPHEQYF
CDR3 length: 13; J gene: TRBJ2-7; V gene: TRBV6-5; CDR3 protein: CASSYSWGSEQYF
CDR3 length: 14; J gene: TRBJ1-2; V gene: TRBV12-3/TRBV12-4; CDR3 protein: CASSGTEINYGYTF
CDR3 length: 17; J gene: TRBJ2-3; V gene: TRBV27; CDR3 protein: CASSFVTSGRGVDTQYF
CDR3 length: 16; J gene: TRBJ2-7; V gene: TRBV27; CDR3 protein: CASRPGQRPFGDEQYF
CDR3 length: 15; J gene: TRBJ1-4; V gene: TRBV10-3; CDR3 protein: CAISESSVRGEKLFF
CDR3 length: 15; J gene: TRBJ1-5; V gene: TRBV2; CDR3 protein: CASSLGRNSNQPQHF
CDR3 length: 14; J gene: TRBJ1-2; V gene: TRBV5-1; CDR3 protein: CASSLWTTNYGYTF